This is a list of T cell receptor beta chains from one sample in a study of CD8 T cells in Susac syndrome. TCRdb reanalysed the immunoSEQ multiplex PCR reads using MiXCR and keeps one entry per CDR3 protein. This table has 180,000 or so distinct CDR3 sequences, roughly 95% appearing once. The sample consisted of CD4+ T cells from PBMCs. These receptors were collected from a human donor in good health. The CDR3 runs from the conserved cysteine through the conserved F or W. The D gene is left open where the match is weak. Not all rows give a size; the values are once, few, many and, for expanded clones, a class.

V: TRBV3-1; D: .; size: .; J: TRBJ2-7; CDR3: CASSPTGASSYEQYF; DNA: TGTGCCAGCAGTCCTACCGGGGCTTCCTCCTACGAGCAGTACTTC
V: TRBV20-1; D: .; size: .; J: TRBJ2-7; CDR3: CSAFTGYPYEQYF; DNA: TGCAGTGCGTTTACAGGGTATCCCTACGAGCAGTACTTC
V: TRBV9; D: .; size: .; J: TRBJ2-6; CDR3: CASSVFSLFSGANVLTF; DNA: TGTGCCAGCAGCGTATTTTCCCTTTTCTCTGGGGCCAACGTCCTGACTTTC
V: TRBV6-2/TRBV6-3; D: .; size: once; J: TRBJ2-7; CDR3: CASLGFSTEQYF; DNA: TGTGCCAGTCTGGGGTTCAGCACCGAGCAGTACTTC
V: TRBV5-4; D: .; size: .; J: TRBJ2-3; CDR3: CASSVTVLSTDTQCF; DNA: TGTGCCAGCAGCGTGACAGTACTATCTACAGATACGCAGTGTTTT
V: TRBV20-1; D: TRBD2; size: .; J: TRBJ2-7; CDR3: CSARPSGRKYEQYF; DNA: TGCAGTGCTAGACCTAGCGGGAGAAAGTACGAGCAGTACTTC
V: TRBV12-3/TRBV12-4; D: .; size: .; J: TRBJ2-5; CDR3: CASSQTRGRQETQYF; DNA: TGTGCCAGCAGCCAGACGCGGGGCAGGCAAGAGACCCAGTACTTC
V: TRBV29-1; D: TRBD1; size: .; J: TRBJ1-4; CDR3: CSVETGQKLFF; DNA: TGCAGCGTGGAGACAGGGCAAAAACTGTTTTTT
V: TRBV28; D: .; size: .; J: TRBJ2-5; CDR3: CASSFVGRDQETQYF; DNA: TGTGCCAGCAGTTTTGTGGGAAGGGATCAAGAGACCCAGTACTTC
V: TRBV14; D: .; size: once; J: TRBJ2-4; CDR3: CASSQQEGSIQYF; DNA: TGTGCCAGCAGCCAACAGGAGGGAAGCATTCAGTACTTC
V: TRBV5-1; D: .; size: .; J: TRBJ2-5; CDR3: CASRVTAETQYF; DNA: TGCGCCAGCAGGGTAACTGCGGAGACCCAGTACTTC
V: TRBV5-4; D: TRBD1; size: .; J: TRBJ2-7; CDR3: CASNQDRVGEQYF; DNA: TGTGCCAGCAACCAAGACAGGGTAGGCGAGCAGTACTTC
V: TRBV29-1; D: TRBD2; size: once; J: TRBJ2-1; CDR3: CSTDSSGGYNEQFF; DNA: TGCAGCACTGATTCTAGCGGGGGATACAATGAGCAGTTCTTC
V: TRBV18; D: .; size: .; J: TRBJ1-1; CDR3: CASSWDRDTEAFF; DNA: TGTGCCAGCTCATGGGACCGGGACACTGAAGCTTTCTTT
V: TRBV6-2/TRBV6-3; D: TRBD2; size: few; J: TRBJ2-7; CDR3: CASSSLAGDSYEQYF; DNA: TGTGCCAGCAGTTCACTAGCGGGAGACTCCTACGAGCAGTACTTC
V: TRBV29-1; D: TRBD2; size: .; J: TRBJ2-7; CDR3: CLWTPAGEGSEQYF; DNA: TGCCTCTGGACCCCGGCGGGAGAAGGGAGCGAGCAGTACTTC
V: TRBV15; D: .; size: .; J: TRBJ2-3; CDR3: CATSRADTTDTQYF; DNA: TGTGCCACCAGCAGAGCCGACACCACAGATACGCAGTATTTT
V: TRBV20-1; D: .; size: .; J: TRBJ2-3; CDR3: CSAEGGGPQYF; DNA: TGCAGTGCTGAGGGGGGTGGGCCGCAGTATTTT
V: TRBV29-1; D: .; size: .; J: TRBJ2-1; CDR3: CSVEAPSGREQFF; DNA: TGCAGCGTTGAAGCCCCCAGCGGACGTGAGCAGTTCTTC
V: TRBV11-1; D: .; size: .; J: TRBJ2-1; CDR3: CASSLVGFHYNEQFF; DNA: TGTGCCAGCAGCTTAGTGGGTTTCCATTACAATGAGCAGTTCTTC
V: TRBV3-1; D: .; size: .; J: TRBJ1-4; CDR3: CASSHSFVRGAWEKLFF; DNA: TGTGCCAGCAGCCATAGTTTCGTGCGCGGGGCTTGGGAAAAACTGTTTTTT
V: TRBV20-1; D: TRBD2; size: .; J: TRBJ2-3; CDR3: CSASVLAGDPDTQYF; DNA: TGCAGTGCTAGCGTACTAGCGGGAGATCCAGATACGCAGTATTTT
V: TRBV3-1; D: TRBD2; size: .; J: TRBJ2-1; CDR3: CASSQDPPAGPYNEQFF; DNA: TGTGCCAGCAGCCAAGATCCCCCAGCGGGACCCTACAATGAGCAGTTCTTC
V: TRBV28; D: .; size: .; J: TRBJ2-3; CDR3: CASTHNYPPASDTQYF; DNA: TGTGCCAGCACTCATAACTACCCCCCGGCCTCAGATACGCAGTATTTT
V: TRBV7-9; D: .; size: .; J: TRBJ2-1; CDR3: CASSLVMDSDEQFF; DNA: TGTGCCAGCAGCTTAGTAATGGACAGCGATGAGCAGTTCTTC
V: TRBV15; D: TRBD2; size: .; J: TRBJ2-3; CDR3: CATKGLAGVPFTDTQYF; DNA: TGTGCCACCAAGGGACTAGCGGGAGTACCCTTTACAGATACGCAGTATTTT
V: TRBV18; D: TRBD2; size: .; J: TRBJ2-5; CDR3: CASSPVTSVQETQYF; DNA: TGTGCCAGCTCACCGGTGACTAGCGTCCAAGAGACCCAGTACTTC
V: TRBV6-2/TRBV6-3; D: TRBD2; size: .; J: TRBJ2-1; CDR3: CASSYSRSTAGGRNNEQFF; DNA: TGTGCCAGCAGTTACTCGAGGAGCACCGCGGGAGGAAGGAACAATGAGCAGTTCTTC
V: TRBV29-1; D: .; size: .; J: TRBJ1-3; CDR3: CSVVSLSGNTIYF; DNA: TGCAGCGTTGTGTCTCTCTCTGGAAACACCATATATTTT
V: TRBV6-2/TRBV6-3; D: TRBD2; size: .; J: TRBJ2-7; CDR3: CASRTSVSSYEQYF; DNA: TGTGCCAGCAGGACTAGCGTGAGCTCCTACGAGCAGTACTTC
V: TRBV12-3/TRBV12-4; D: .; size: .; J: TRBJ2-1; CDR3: CASSFGVWDNEQFF; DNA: TGTGCCAGCAGTTTTGGCGTCTGGGACAATGAGCAGTTCTTC
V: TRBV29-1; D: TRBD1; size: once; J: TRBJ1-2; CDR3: CSVETGPQAGGDGYTF; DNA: TGCAGCGTTGAAACGGGACCCCAAGCAGGGGGTGATGGCTACACCTTC
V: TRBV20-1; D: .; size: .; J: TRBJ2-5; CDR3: CSAPTGQGIGETQYF; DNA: TGCAGTGCCCCGACAGGCCAAGGCATTGGAGAGACCCAGTACTTC
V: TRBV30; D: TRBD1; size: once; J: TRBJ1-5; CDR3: CAWSDRGNGPQHF; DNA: TGTGCCTGGAGTGACAGGGGCAATGGGCCCCAGCATTTT
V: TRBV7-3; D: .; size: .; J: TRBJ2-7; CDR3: CASSRDSPQEQYF; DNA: TGTGCCAGCAGCCGGGACTCCCCCCAAGAGCAGTACTTC
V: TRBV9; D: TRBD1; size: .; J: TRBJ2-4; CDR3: CASSAQGGQGGTIQYF; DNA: TGTGCCAGCAGCGCCCAGGGTGGACAGGGGGGAACTATTCAGTACTTC
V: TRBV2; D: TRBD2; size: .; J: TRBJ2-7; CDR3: CASSVGRSYEQYF; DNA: TGTGCCAGCAGTGTCGGGAGGTCCTACGAGCAGTACTTC
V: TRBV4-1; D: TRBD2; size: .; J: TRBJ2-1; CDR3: CASSQGRVGRGYNEQFF; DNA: TGCGCCAGCAGCCAAGGGCGTGTCGGGAGGGGATACAATGAGCAGTTCTTC
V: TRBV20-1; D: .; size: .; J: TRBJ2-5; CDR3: CSARLPETQYF; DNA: TGCAGTGCTAGACTGCCAGAGACCCAGTACTTC
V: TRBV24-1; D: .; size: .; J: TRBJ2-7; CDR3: CATSDSPSYEQYF; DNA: TGTGCCACCAGTGATTCCCCCAGCTACGAGCAGTACTTC
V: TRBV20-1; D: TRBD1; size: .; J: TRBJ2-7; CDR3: CSAAPGTGVSEQYF; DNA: TGCAGTGCTGCCCCCGGGACAGGGGTAAGCGAGCAGTACTTC
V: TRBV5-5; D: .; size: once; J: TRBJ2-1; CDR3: CASSELASSVF; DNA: TGTGCCAGCAGCGAACTTGCGAGCTCCGTTTTC
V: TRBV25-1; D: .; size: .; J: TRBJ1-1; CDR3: CASSELGKNTEAFF; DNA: TGTGCCAGCAGTGAATTGGGTAAGAACACTGAAGCTTTCTTT
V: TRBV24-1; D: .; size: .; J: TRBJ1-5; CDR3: CATSDPQGGRQPQHF; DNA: TGTGCCACCAGTGACCCTCAGGGAGGGCGGCAGCCCCAGCATTTT
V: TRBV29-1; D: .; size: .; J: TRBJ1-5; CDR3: CSAAGPNNQPQHF; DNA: TGCAGCGCCGCGGGACCGAACAATCAGCCCCAGCATTTT
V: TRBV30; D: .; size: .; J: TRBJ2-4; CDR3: CAWSGRGINIQYF; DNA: TGTGCCTGGAGTGGCCGGGGGATAAACATTCAGTACTTC
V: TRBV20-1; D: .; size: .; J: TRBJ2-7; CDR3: CSAFMTRRISEQYF; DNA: TGCAGTGCTTTCATGACTAGGAGGATCAGCGAGCAGTACTTC
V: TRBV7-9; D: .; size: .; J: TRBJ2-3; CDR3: CASSPPRFTDTQYF; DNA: TGTGCCAGCAGCCCCCCCCGGTTCACAGATACGCAGTATTTT
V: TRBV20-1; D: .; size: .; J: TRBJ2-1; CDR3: CSARTWRGQFF; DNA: TGCAGTGCTCGGACTTGGAGAGGGCAGTTCTTC
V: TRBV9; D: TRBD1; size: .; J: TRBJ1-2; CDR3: CASSGSGQSYGYTF; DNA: TGTGCCAGCAGCGGTTCGGGACAGAGCTATGGCTACACCTTC
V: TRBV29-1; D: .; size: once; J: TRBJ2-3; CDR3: CSVDTSWGSQTDTQYF; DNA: TGCAGCGTTGATACCTCCTGGGGTTCCCAAACAGATACGCAGTATTTT
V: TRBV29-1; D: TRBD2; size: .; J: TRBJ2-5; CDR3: CSVGTSGRLQETQYF; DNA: TGCAGCGTTGGAACTAGCGGGAGATTGCAAGAGACCCAGTACTTC
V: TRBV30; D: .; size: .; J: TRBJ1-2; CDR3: CAWSVGFGYTF; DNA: TGTGCCTGGAGTGTAGGATTTGGCTACACCTTC